This passage covers 32 T cell receptor beta chains from one sample sequenced in a study of PD-1 blockade in classical Hodgkin lymphoma. Documented time point: newly diagnosed, previously untreated cHL patient sample. Repertoires were generated with immunoSEQ multiplex PCR, while TCRdb's copy carries only in-frame clones and drops some. The table has some 28,000 clones, 80% to 95% seen once. Source material: peripheral blood mononuclear cells (PBMCs). Source of these receptors: a human donor with classical Hodgkin lymphoma.

V and J are TRBV6-6 and TRBJ2-3; D gene uncertain. Per germline, CDR1 MNHNY and CDR2 SVGAGI (reference sequence). This CDR3 comprises 13 residues. The ends were cut back, 0 bases at V and 4 bases at J, with 5 bases in the middle. CDR3 loop: CASSYSVSDTQYF. CDR3 nucleotides: TGTGCCAGCAGTTACTCGGTTTCAGATACGCAGTATTTT.

The sample holds a few counts of this clone. The chain employs TRBV18 and TRBJ2-2; D not resolved. With 2 bases removed from V and 2 bases from J, the gap between germline ends came to 3 bases. There are 13 residues in the CDR3. Germline V gene data show CDR1 as KGHSH and CDR2 as LQKENI. This chain's CDR3 is CASSPANTGELFF. The CDR3 nucleotides read TGTGCCAGCTCACCAGCCAACACCGGGGAGCTGTTTTTT.

This clone has just one count. The chain joins TRBV7-6 to TRBJ2-2; tentatively, D is TRBD1 (6 bases). The CDR3 loop spans 16 amino acids. V gave up 4 bases and J gave up 7 bases, with 19 bases separating them. Germline loops: CDR1 SGHVS, CDR2 FNYEAQ. This CDR3 is CASSSLLVGAGGELFF. CDR3 bases: TGTGCCAGCAGCTCGCTTTTGGTGGGGGCCGGCGGGGAGCTGTTTTTT.

This chain connects TRBV5-1 to TRBJ2-3, with TRBD2 identical over 14 bases. With V trimmed by 0 bases and J by 9 bases, 12 bases remained unmatched. Germline V gives CDR1 SGHRS, CDR2 YFSETQ. CDR3 size: 18 residues. CDR3 residues: CASSLALGLAGAGSTQYF. The CDR3 DNA sequence: TGCGCCAGCAGCTTGGCCTTGGGACTAGCGGGAGCAGGGAGCACGCAGTATTTT.

This clone was seen only once. This chain links TRBV7-2 with TRBJ1-5; D not certain. Trimming removed 3 bases from V and 7 bases from J, with 10 bases in between. The CDR3 is 13 residues long. The germline V gene has CDR1 SGHTA and CDR2 FQGNSA. CDR3 bases: TGTGCCAGCAGCTTTAGCACAAGACAGCCCCAGCATTTT. This codes for CASSFSTRQPQHF.

This chain connects TRBV29-1 to TRBJ2-7; tentative D call: TRBD1 (6 bases). There are 13 residues in the CDR3. V was pared by 2 bases and J by 0 bases, with 8 bases between. CDR1 and CDR2 from the germline V gene are SQVTM and ANQGSEA. The CDR3 sequence: CSVEMGASYEQYF. DNA for the CDR3: TGCAGCGTTGAAATGGGGGCCTCCTACGAGCAGTACTTC.

CDR3 sequence reads: CASSPRGGGRWSTDTQYF. CDR3 in DNA: TGTGCCAGCAGCCCACGGGGGGGCGGGAGGTGGAGCACAGATACGCAGTATTTT. The chain has TRBV7-7 and TRBJ2-3, with 8 bases that match TRBD2. CDR3 length: 18 amino acids. Trimming took 5 bases from V and 0 from J; bases not matched to a gene: 13. Germline CDR1 reads SSHAT; CDR2 reads FNYEAQ (reference sequence).

The rearrangement uses TRBV7-2 and TRBJ2-7; 9 bases line up with TRBD2. The length of the CDR3 is 14 residues. V lost 0 bases, J lost 5 bases, and 2 bases stayed unmatched. The germline gives CDR1 SGHTA, CDR2 FQGNSA. CDR3 protein: CASSLAGLAHEQYF. CDR3 coding DNA: TGTGCCAGCAGCTTAGCGGGACTAGCCCACGAGCAGTACTTC.

This rearrangement joins TRBV7-2 to TRBJ1-2; the match to TRBD1 covers 11 bases. Per germline, CDR1 SGHTA and CDR2 FQGNSA. This CDR3 comprises 16 residues. The ends lost 0 bases at V and 7 bases at J; junction bases unmatched: 7. The CDR3 reads CASSLARTGGAGGYTF. In nucleotides, the CDR3 is TGTGCCAGCAGCTTAGCCCGGACAGGGGGCGCAGGTGGCTACACCTTC. The full variable domain, its missing parts supplied by reference TRBV7-2 and TRBJ1-2, is GAGVSQSPSNKVTEKGKDVELRCDPISGHTALYWYRQSLGQGLEFLIYFQGNSAPDKSGLPSDRFSAERTGGSVSTLTIQRTQQEDSAVYLCASSLARTGGAGGYTFGSGTRLTVV.

The chain has TRBV9 and TRBJ1-5, with D perhaps TRBD1 (6 bases). V dropped 2 bases and J dropped 2 bases, with 11 bases sitting between them. The germline CDR1 and CDR2 sequences are SGDLS and YYNGEE. The CDR3 runs to 15 residues. Here the CDR3 DNA reads TGTGCCAGCAGCGTCACAGGGACCCGCAATCAGCCCCAGCATTTT. Protein: CASSVTGTRNQPQHF.

The chain employs TRBV18 and TRBJ2-3; 10 bases are shared with TRBD2. In germline, CDR1 is KGHSH, CDR2 LQKENI. J gave up 4 bases and V 0 bases, and 1 base lay outside the gene matches. The CDR3 length is 15 residues. CDR3 sequence: CASSPPLAGADTQYF. CDR3 nucleotides: TGTGCCAGCTCACCACCCCTAGCGGGAGCAGATACGCAGTATTTT.

The sample holds a few counts of this clone. V is TRBV6-1 and J is TRBJ2-7, with 9 positions matching TRBD2. Germline CDR1 MNHNS, CDR2 SASEGT. The V and J ends lost 4 bases and 0 bases, in that order; junction bases with no gene match: 4. The CDR3 totals 15 residues. CDR3 sequence (DNA): TGTGCCAGCAGTGTGCTAGCGGGAAACTCCTACGAGCAGTACTTC. Its protein product is CASSVLAGNSYEQYF.

The chain has TRBV4-3 and TRBJ2-1; a weak D match, TRBD2 (5 bases). In germline, CDR1 is LGHNA, CDR2 YSLEER. V was pared by 0 bases and J by 9 bases, with 12 bases between. The CDR3 extends over 14 amino acids. The CDR3 DNA reads as TGCGCCAGCAGCCAAGAATCGGCTAGCAGTGAGCAGTTCTTC. As protein: CASSQESASSEQFF.

The V call is TRBV7-2, the J call TRBJ2-7; TRBD2 matches at 8 bases. The CDR3 length is 11 residues. Germline lookup yields CDR1 SGHTA and CDR2 FQGNSA. The CDR3 DNA reads TGTGCTAGCGGGATCTCCTACGAGCAGTACTTC. This gives the protein CASGISYEQYF. Full variable domain (remainder filled in from reference TRBV7-2 and TRBJ2-7): GAGVSQSPSNKVTEKGKDVELRCDPISGHTALYWYRQSLGQGLEFLIYFQGNSAPDKSGLPSDRFSAERTGGSVSTLTIQRTQQEDSAVYLCASGISYEQYFGPGTRLTVT.

This rearrangement joins TRBV28 to TRBJ1-2; D is perhaps TRBD1 (6 bases). Germline-derived CDR1 and CDR2 are MDHEN and SYDVKM. CDR3 length: 14 amino acids. V lost 7 bases to trimming and J lost 5 bases, with 17 bases between them. The CDR3 sequence: CASTVGGLGYGYTF. The DNA for the CDR3 is TGTGCCAGCACCGTAGGGGGGTTGGGTTATGGCTACACCTTC.

As concerns this clone: A read error may account for a junction end that differs from germline. V usage is TRBV6-1 and J usage is TRBJ2-7; the D call may be TRBD1 or TRBD2 (5 bases each). Germline V lookup: CDR1 MNHNS, CDR2 SASEGT. The CDR3 length is 14 residues. CDR3 in DNA: TGTGCCAGCAGTGGGGGACGTAGCTCCTACGAGCGGTACTTC. Translation gives CASSGGRSSYERYF.

The chain employs TRBV4-1 and TRBJ1-1; TRBD1 is a possible D gene (5 bases). The CDR3 covers 15 residues. Looked up from germline, CDR1 is MGHRA and CDR2 is YSYEKL. Trimming stripped 0 bases from V and 7 bases from J, with 15 bases between. The CDR3 spells CASSQDQGVTYEAFF. Here the CDR3 DNA reads TGCGCCAGCAGCCAAGATCAAGGGGTTACGTATGAAGCTTTCTTT.

The chain combines TRBV7-2 with TRBJ1-1; D call uncertain. The CDR3 contains 15 residues. V was cut by 1 base and J by 4 bases, with 13 bases left in between. From germline, CDR1 is SGHTA and CDR2 FQGNSA. CDR3 nucleotide sequence: TGTGCCAGCAGCTTAGTCCCCGAGCCGCCCACTGAAGCTTTCTTT. Its translation is CASSLVPEPPTEAFF. The variable domain in full, with the rest retrieved from reference TRBV7-2 and TRBJ1-1, is GAGVSQSPSNKVTEKGKDVELRCDPISGHTALYWYRQSLGQGLEFLIYFQGNSAPDKSGLPSDRFSAERTGGSVSTLTIQRTQQEDSAVYLCASSLVPEPPTEAFFGQGTRLTVV.

This chain uses TRBV11-2 with TRBJ2-3; unclear D gene. Germline V gene data show CDR1 as SGHAT and CDR2 as FQNNGV. The CDR3 has 15 residues. Trimming cost V 0 bases and J 4 bases, with 11 bases left between them. The DNA for the CDR3 is TGTGCCAGCAGCTTAGACCCCGGACGGGCAGATACGCAGTATTTT. As protein: CASSLDPGRADTQYF.

The chain combines TRBV19 with TRBJ2-7; a weak D match, TRBD2 (5 bases). V was trimmed by 6 bases and J by 2 bases, leaving 11 bases between them. The germline gives CDR1 LNHDA, CDR2 SQIVND (reference sequence). The CDR3 covers 13 residues. The CDR3 nucleotides are TGTGCCAGTAGCGGGAATTTACCCTACGAGCAGTACTTC. It encodes CASSGNLPYEQYF.

V usage is TRBV4-2 and J usage is TRBJ2-7; TRBD2 aligns across 7 bases. CDR1 LGHNA and CDR2 YNFKEQ come from the germline V gene. The CDR3 totals 13 residues. The ends lost 11 bases at V and 5 bases at J; junction bases unmatched: 12. The CDR3 sequence: CASAAGEVNEQYF. CDR3 in DNA: TGTGCCTCAGCGGCGGGAGAGGTCAACGAGCAGTACTTC.

This chain joins TRBV15 and TRBJ2-1; D uncertain. Per germline, CDR1 LNHNV and CDR2 YYDKDF (reference sequence). The CDR3 length is 13 residues. With 1 base removed from V and 10 bases from J, the gap between germline ends came to 11 bases. CDR3 protein: CATSRANSDEQFF. DNA of the CDR3: TGTGCCACCAGCAGAGCCAACAGTGACGAGCAGTTCTTC.

The rearrangement links TRBV19 to TRBJ2-7; D gene ambiguous. The CDR3 has 15 residues. V dropped 3 bases and J dropped 0 bases, with 12 bases sitting between them. Germline V gene lookup returns CDR1 LNHDA and CDR2 SQIVND (reference sequence). The chain's CDR3 is CASSMGSAGSYEQYF. The CDR3, as DNA: TGTGCCAGTAGTATGGGTTCTGCCGGCTCCTACGAGCAGTACTTC.

The chain links TRBV10-3 to TRBJ2-7; the D is unclear. The CDR3 sequence is 12 residues long. Germline V gives CDR1 ENHRY, CDR2 SYGVKD. Trimming stripped 0 bases from V and 5 bases from J, with 5 bases between. The CDR3 DNA reads TGTGCCATCAGTGAGTCCTTCAACGAGCAGTACTTC. As protein: CAISESFNEQYF.

CDR3 nucleotides: TGTGCCAGCAGCAGTGTTACTAGCGGACCCCGCTCCTACAATGAGCAGTTCTTC. Translated: CASSSVTSGPRSYNEQFF. The rearrangement uses TRBV21-1 and TRBJ2-1; TRBD2, the table's D call, lacks a check against the DNA. TRBV21-1 is flagged as a pseudogene. The CDR3 is 18 residues long.

This chain links TRBV5-1 with TRBJ2-5, with D possibly TRBD2 on 5 matching bases. Trimming took 5 bases from V and 4 from J, leaving 15 bases between them. Germline lookup yields CDR1 SGHRS and CDR2 YFSETQ. There are 14 residues in the CDR3. CDR3 residues: CASSPGPGGETQYF. In nucleotides, the CDR3 is TGCGCCAGCAGTCCAGGTCCTGGAGGAGAGACCCAGTACTTC.

V usage is TRBV6-5 and J usage is TRBJ1-2, with TRBD1 as a possible D gene (6 bases). This CDR3 is built from 15 residues. CDR1 is MNHEY and CDR2 is SVGAGI in the germline V gene. Trimming removed 6 bases from V and 0 bases from J, with 14 bases in between. CDR3 region: CASSLAGDPNYGYTF. The CDR3 nucleotides read TGTGCCAGCAGCTTGGCAGGGGATCCTAACTATGGCTACACCTTC.

This chain joins TRBV2 and TRBJ2-7; D is unresolved. With 1 base removed from V and 5 bases from J, the gap between germline ends came to 21 bases. The CDR3 length is 17 residues. Germline V gives CDR1 SNHLY, CDR2 FYNNEI. CDR3 region: CASSEVGVAPRSHEQYF. CDR3 nucleotide sequence: TGTGCCAGCAGTGAAGTAGGCGTAGCCCCCCGGTCCCACGAGCAGTACTTC.

This chain connects TRBV14 to TRBJ2-1; D is perhaps TRBD2 (6 bases). Between the trimmed V and J ends, which lost 3 bases and 4 bases, there was a span of 10 bases. CDR1 SGHDN and CDR2 FVKESK come from the germline V gene. The CDR3 is 14 residues long. CDR3 amino acids: CASSQGGIYNEQFF. CDR3 DNA sequence: TGTGCCAGCAGCCAGGGCGGGATTTACAATGAGCAGTTCTTC.

The chain combines TRBV7-2 with TRBJ2-7, with 10 bases matching TRBD2. The CDR3 contains 17 residues. In germline, CDR1 is SGHTA, CDR2 FQGNSA. V shed 0 bases, J shed 2 bases, and the junction held 7 bases outside the gene matches. The CDR3 spells CASSLASLAGATYEQYF. The CDR3 DNA is TGTGCCAGCAGCTTAGCGAGCCTAGCGGGAGCCACCTACGAGCAGTACTTC. Full variable domain (rest looked up from reference TRBV7-2 and TRBJ2-7): GAGVSQSPSNKVTEKGKDVELRCDPISGHTALYWYRQSLGQGLEFLIYFQGNSAPDKSGLPSDRFSAERTGGSVSTLTIQRTQQEDSAVYLCASSLASLAGATYEQYFGPGTRLTVT.

The table lists this clone with a count of one. The V gene is TRBV7-6, the J gene TRBJ1-3; D unclear. The germline CDR1 and CDR2 sequences are SGHVS and FNYEAQ. The V end lost 9 bases, the J end lost 9 bases, and 21 bases lay between the germline ends. The CDR3 runs 14 residues. The CDR3 nucleotides read TGTGCCAGGCTTAGGACCGTCTGCGGAGGCACCATATATTTT. Translated: CARLRTVCGGTIYF.

The CDR3 reads CASSQSGASYEQYF. DNA of the CDR3: TGCGCCAGCAGTCAATCCGGGGCTAGCTACGAGCAGTACTTC. The J gene is TRBJ2-7, the V gene TRBV23-1; D possibly matches TRBD1 or TRBD2 (5 bases each). TRBV23-1 is classed as an ORF, of uncertain function. Deletions cut 0 bases from V and 3 bases from J, with 9 bases between. The CDR3 runs to 14 residues.